The clone carrying this T cell receptor beta chain was seen a few times. Antigen unknown. A read error may produce the germline difference seen at one junction end. Preparation of the TCRbeta library used unique molecular identifiers. From the PCR reads, TCRdb called clonotypes with MiXCR, one entry per CDR3 protein. Among almost 500,000 distinct CDR3 sequences listed, 8% to 11% were seen once. This record belongs to a study of T-cell reconstitution after alpha-beta-depleted transplantation in children. Study-level results: Expanded graft clones numbering several hundred reportedly gave rise to alpha-beta T cells about two months after transplant. Newly produced T cells mostly provided counts and TCRbeta diversity after one year, as hyperexpanded clones declined. For some patients, TCRbeta diversity was high at day 60 because of recipient T cells and thymic progenitors that survived.

The CDR3 contains 12 residues. Source: PBMCs, taken before TCRalphabeta/CD19-depleted stem cell transplant. This TCR was recovered from a child aged 2 to 15 with inherited bone marrow failure, due to receive a stem cell transplant. The chain has TRBV12-3 or TRBV12-4 and TRBJ2-2, with D possibly being TRBD2 (6 bases). The CDR3 sequence: CASSFEPGGLFF. As DNA, the CDR3 is TGTGCCAGCAGTTTCGAACCCGGGGGGCTGTTTTTT.